The rows below give T cell receptor beta chains drawn from one sample of a study of OX40 agonist ivuxolimab in advanced cancers. Clones were read by immunoSEQ multiplex PCR, and TCRdb kept only the in-frame ones, dropping some. The sample includes around 78,000 clones, roughly 80% of them seen just once. Sequencing used CD4+ or CD8+ T cells sorted from blood, obtained in a trial of the OX40 agonist ivuxolimab. These receptors originate from an adult with an advanced solid tumor such as melanoma, head and neck, liver or kidney cancer. The CDR3 runs from the conserved cysteine through the conserved F or W. Each record gives: D gene, clone size, V gene, J gene, CDR3 protein, CDR3 DNA. D genes are given only for firm matches. A clone size is listed for some rows: how often the clone was seen (once, few, many), or a class if it is expanded.

.	.	TRBV6-5	TRBJ1-4	CASSYAGLNEKLFF	TGTGCCAGCAGTTACGCAGGGCTTAATGAAAAACTGTTTTTT
.	.	TRBV4-1	TRBJ2-4	CASSQGLGGAKNIQYF	TGCGCCAGCAGCCAAGGGCTCGGGGGAGCCAAAAACATTCAGTACTTC
TRBD2	few	TRBV7-9	TRBJ2-1	CASSLAGGRAINEQFF	TGTGCCAGCAGCTTAGCGGGCGGGAGGGCCATCAATGAGCAGTTCTTC
TRBD1	.	TRBV19	TRBJ1-1	CASGKVTGIVQAFF	TGTGCCAGTGGTAAGGTGACAGGGATCGTTCAAGCTTTCTTT
TRBD2	medium-sized	TRBV27	TRBJ2-2	CASSLGGFSTGELFF	TGTGCCAGCAGTTTGGGAGGGTTCTCGACCGGGGAGCTGTTTTTT
.	.	TRBV6-4	TRBJ1-2	CASRPFAVEDGYTF	TGTGCCAGCAGACCCTTCGCAGTAGAGGATGGCTACACCTTC
.	.	TRBV7-2	TRBJ1-2	CASSLQGGGNYGYTF	TGTGCCAGCAGCTTACAGGGAGGGGGTAACTATGGCTACACCTTC
.	few	TRBV7-3	TRBJ1-2	CASSLAPGGGYTF	TGTGCCAGCAGCTTAGCTCCCGGGGGTGGCTACACCTTC
.	.	TRBV5-1	TRBJ1-1	CASSPEKNRVEAFF	TGCGCCAGCAGTCCTGAAAAGAACAGGGTCGAAGCTTTCTTT
.	.	TRBV6-5	TRBJ2-7	CASSYSVVGGLYEQYF	TGTGCCAGCAGTTACTCGGTGGTGGGGGGGCTGTACGAGCAGTACTTC
.	.	TRBV2	TRBJ1-1	CASSSDGNTEAFF	TGTGCCAGCAGTTCCGACGGGAACACTGAAGCTTTCTTT
TRBD1	.	TRBV10-3	TRBJ2-5	CAISGQGVIGETQYF	TGTGCCATCAGTGGTCAGGGGGTAATCGGGGAGACCCAGTACTTC
TRBD1	.	TRBV7-9	TRBJ1-4	CASSLGQGVEKLFF	TGTGCCAGCAGCTTAGGACAGGGGGTCGAAAAACTGTTTTTT
.	.	TRBV28	TRBJ2-1	CASSPYPAGNEQFF	TGTGCCAGCAGTCCGTACCCTGCGGGAAATGAGCAGTTCTTC
.	once	TRBV2	TRBJ1-4	CASSRTQVPLRTNEKLFF	TGTGCCAGCAGTCGGACACAGGTCCCCCTAAGGACTAATGAAAAACTGTTTTTT
.	.	TRBV6-1	TRBJ2-7	CASSSRGSREQYF	TGTGCCAGCAGTAGCAGGGGATCGAGGGAGCAGTACTTC
TRBD1	.	TRBV6-1	TRBJ1-4	CASSEAPGTGLVKLFF	TGTGCCAGCAGTGAAGCCCCCGGGACAGGGTTGGTTAAACTGTTTTTT
.	.	TRBV27	TRBJ1-1	CASGPGHWNTEAFF	TGTGCCTCCGGGCCGGGACACTGGAACACTGAAGCTTTCTTT
.	few	TRBV6-5	TRBJ1-4	CASSRGWTNEKLFF	TGTGCCAGCAGTAGGGGGTGGACTAATGAAAAACTGTTTTTT
TRBD1	.	TRBV19	TRBJ1-2	CASTRSAGGDYGYTF	TGTGCCAGTACCCGGTCGGCAGGGGGTGACTATGGCTACACCTTC
TRBD1	few	TRBV4-1	TRBJ1-2	CASSQGQGEYGYTF	TGCGCCAGCAGCCAAGGACAGGGCGAATATGGCTACACCTTC
.	.	TRBV10-2	TRBJ2-7	CASRPGFGGTYEQYF	TGCGCCAGCAGGCCCGGGTTTGGCGGAACCTACGAGCAGTACTTC
TRBD2	.	TRBV4-1	TRBJ2-7	CASSQLAGFSYEQYF	TGCGCCAGCAGCCAATTAGCGGGCTTCTCCTACGAGCAGTACTTC
.	.	TRBV11-3	TRBJ1-2	CASSLGTVDYGYTF	TGTGCCAGCAGCTTAGGCACGGTTGACTATGGCTACACCTTC
TRBD1	.	TRBV2	TRBJ2-7	CATQQGPHSYEQYF	TGTGCCACCCAACAGGGGCCTCATTCCTACGAGCAGTACTTC
TRBD1	once	TRBV5-1	TRBJ2-5	CASSFEGGETQYF	TGCGCCAGCAGCTTCGAAGGGGGCGAGACCCAGTACTTC
TRBD1	few	TRBV5-1	TRBJ2-3	CASSFLSGTGGADTQYF	TGCGCCAGCAGCTTTCTCTCCGGGACAGGGGGCGCAGATACGCAGTATTTT
TRBD1	.	TRBV19	TRBJ2-5	CASSIVGQGAGETQYF	TGTGCCAGTAGTATAGTCGGACAGGGGGCTGGTGAGACCCAGTACTTC
TRBD1	.	TRBV11-1	TRBJ2-6	CASSLADRAGANVLTF	TGTGCCAGCAGCTTAGCGGACAGGGCCGGGGCCAACGTCCTGACTTTC
.	.	TRBV11-3	TRBJ1-4	CASSSRSLTNEKLFF	TGTGCCAGCAGCTCCCGGAGCCTTACTAATGAAAAACTGTTTTTT
TRBD1	.	TRBV6-1	TRBJ2-2	CASSDRGGNTGELFF	TGTGCCAGCAGCGACAGGGGTGGTAACACCGGGGAGCTGTTTTTT
.	.	TRBV14	TRBJ2-1	CASSQQVYNEQFF	TGTGCCAGCAGCCAACAGGTCTACAATGAGCAGTTCTTC
.	.	TRBV5-1	TRBJ2-3	CASSSRTDRTDTQYF	TGCGCCAGCAGCTCTCGGACTGATCGCACAGATACGCAGTATTTT
TRBD2	once	TRBV7-2	TRBJ2-1	CASSPRTSGRVSNEQFF	TGTGCCAGCAGCCCCCGGACTAGCGGGAGAGTTAGCAATGAGCAGTTCTTC
TRBD2	.	TRBV5-8	TRBJ2-7	CASSAVAGSYSEQYF	TGTGCCAGCAGCGCTGTAGCGGGGTCCTATTCCGAGCAGTACTTC
.	few	TRBV11-2	TRBJ2-3	CASSLDWAGADTQYF	TGTGCCAGCAGCTTAGATTGGGCAGGGGCAGATACGCAGTATTTT
TRBD1	.	TRBV19	TRBJ1-2	CASSISTGGAVNYGYTF	TGTGCCAGTAGTATAAGCACAGGGGGCGCGGTTAACTATGGCTACACCTTC
.	.	TRBV11-3	TRBJ1-2	CASSYGGQQKIYGYTF	TGTGCCAGCAGCTACGGTGGGCAGCAAAAGATTTATGGCTACACCTTC
.	.	TRBV18	TRBJ2-2	CASSPGQGVSGELFF	TGTGCCAGCTCACCCGGCCAGGGAGTCTCCGGGGAGCTGTTTTTT
TRBD1	.	TRBV7-8	TRBJ2-5	CASSKDREETQYF	TGTGCCAGCAGCAAGGACAGGGAAGAGACCCAGTACTTC
TRBD1	.	TRBV13	TRBJ1-2	CASSLGSGGYGYTF	TGTGCCAGCAGCTTAGGATCAGGGGGCTATGGCTACACCTTC
.	once	TRBV10-3	TRBJ2-5	CAIQRDTQETQYF	TGTGCCATACAACGGGACACCCAAGAGACCCAGTACTTC
.	.	TRBV9	TRBJ2-3	CASSVDGQTTITDTQYF	TGTGCCAGCAGCGTAGATGGACAAACAACGATCACAGATACGCAGTATTTT
.	.	TRBV4-1	TRBJ2-2	CASSQEWSPGELFF	TGCGCCAGCAGCCAAGAATGGAGTCCCGGGGAGCTGTTTTTT
.	.	TRBV6-6	TRBJ1-2	CASSTRTGFDYGYTF	TGTGCCAGCAGTACCCGCACAGGGTTCGACTATGGCTACACCTTC
.	.	TRBV7-2	TRBJ1-2	CASSLGLGRQGLGYGYTF	TGTGCCAGCAGCTTAGGATTAGGTCGGCAGGGACTGGGCTATGGCTACACCTTC
TRBD2	.	TRBV18	TRBJ2-1	CASSPAPAGEDEQFF	TGTGCCAGCTCACCGGCCCCAGCGGGGGAAGATGAGCAGTTCTTC
.	.	TRBV10-3	TRBJ1-3	CAIRPGDSGNTIYF	TGTGCCATCAGACCGGGGGACTCTGGAAACACCATATATTTT
TRBD1	.	TRBV5-8	TRBJ1-2	CASSLTGGVYGYTF	TGTGCCAGCAGCCTGACAGGGGGCGTCTATGGCTACACCTTC
.	once	TRBV29-1	TRBJ2-1	CSVEDRRSSYNEQFF	TGCAGCGTTGAAGACCGCAGGAGCTCCTACAATGAGCAGTTCTTC
TRBD1	.	TRBV2	TRBJ2-5	CASSEATGQGETQYF	TGTGCCAGCAGTGAGGCCACAGGACAGGGGGAGACCCAGTACTTC
.	.	TRBV4-3	TRBJ2-1	CASSQESYNEQFF	TGCGCCAGCAGCCAAGAATCCTACAATGAGCAGTTCTTC
.	few	TRBV28	TRBJ2-7	CATIDSFYEQYF	TGTGCCACAATAGACAGTTTCTACGAGCAGTACTTC
.	.	TRBV5-4	TRBJ2-1	CASSRPLPAYNEQFF	TGTGCCAGCAGCCGACCCTTACCCGCCTACAATGAGCAGTTCTTC
.	.	TRBV7-7	TRBJ2-6	CASSPSPAYPRFSNSGANVLTF	TGTGCCAGCAGCCCTAGCCCAGCCTACCCCCGTTTCTCGAACTCTGGGGCCAACGTCCTGACTTTC
.	.	TRBV10-2	TRBJ2-2	CATSTYGELFF	TGCGCCACCTCGACTTACGGGGAGCTGTTTTTT
.	.	TRBV21-1	TRBJ2-5	CASMHRGQQETQYF	TGTGCCAGCATGCACCGGGGCCAACAAGAGACCCAGTACTTC
.	.	TRBV19	TRBJ1-6	CASSILELHNSPLHF	TGTGCCAGTAGTATATTGGAGTTACATAATTCACCCCTCCACTTT
.	.	TRBV19	TRBJ2-7	CASSTDVGVAYEQYF	TGTGCCAGTAGTACCGACGTTGGAGTTGCCTACGAGCAGTACTTC
.	.	TRBV2	TRBJ2-1	CASSAIVGGGNEQFF	TGTGCCAGCAGTGCTATAGTGGGGGGCGGCAATGAGCAGTTCTTC